What follows are 22 T cell receptor beta chains derived from one specimen sequenced in a study of OX40 agonist ivuxolimab in advanced cancers. The data were produced by immunoSEQ multiplex PCR, yet TCRdb's version contains in-frame clones alone and is incomplete. The table has about 48,000 clones, 79% seen once. Sample: CD4+ or CD8+ T cells sorted from blood, taken in a trial of the OX40 agonist ivuxolimab. Every receptor here comes from an adult with an advanced solid tumor such as melanoma, head and neck, liver or kidney cancer.

This chain links TRBV23-1 with TRBJ1-4, with a weak D call TRBD1 (5 bases). TRBV23-1 is an ORF; its function is uncertain. V was shortened by 3 bases and J by 1 base, with 15 bases between the two germline ends. This CDR3 comprises 17 residues. In nucleotides, the CDR3 is TGCGCCAGCAGTCAGCCGACAGAGGAGGGAACTAATGAAAAACTGTTTTTT. It translates to CASSQPTEEGTNEKLFF.

This CDR3 is CAISESGGMAGELFF. CDR3 coding DNA: TGTGCCATCAGTGAGTCAGGGGGGATGGCCGGGGAGCTGTTTTTT. The genes are TRBV10-3 and TRBJ2-2; tentatively, D is TRBD1 or TRBD2 (6 bases each). The germline gives CDR1 ENHRY, CDR2 SYGVKD. CDR3 length: 15 residues. V was trimmed by 0 bases and J by 6 bases, leaving 11 bases between them.

The chain joins TRBV6-5 to TRBJ1-6; D perhaps matches TRBD1 (5 bases). This CDR3 has 13 amino acids. The germline V and J ends were trimmed by 7 bases and 9 bases, with 13 bases remaining between them. The V gene's germline CDR1 is MNHEY and CDR2 SVGAGI. In DNA form, the CDR3 reads TGTGCCAGCACCGGCTCCGGGGGTTCACCCCTCCACTTT. Amino acids: CASTGSGGSPLHF.

This chain connects TRBV7-9 to TRBJ2-2; TRBD2 matches 10 bases. The CDR3 is made up of 18 amino acids. J was trimmed by 5 bases and V by 3 bases; bases with no gene match: 12. Germline assignment: CDR1 SEHNR and CDR2 FQNEAQ (reference sequence). The CDR3 DNA reads TGTGCCAGCAGCTTTAGGTCTAGCGGGAGAGGACGGACCGGGGAGCTGTTTTTT. Its protein product is CASSFRSSGRGRTGELFF.

Only a few counts were recorded for this clone. This chain connects TRBV7-2 to TRBJ2-7; no firm D call. Trimming removed 4 bases at V and 0 bases at J, with 10 bases between. Per the germline V gene, CDR1 is SGHTA and CDR2 is FQGNSA. The CDR3 sequence is 14 residues long. CDR3 nucleotide sequence: TGTGCCAGCAGCTCAGACTTTAGCTCCTACGAGCAGTACTTC. It specifies CASSSDFSSYEQYF.

This clone was seen only a few times. The chain couples TRBV7-2 to TRBJ2-5; 7 bases align to TRBD2. The CDR3 loop spans 17 amino acids. Germline CDR1 SGHTA, CDR2 FQGNSA. Losses at the gene ends were 1 base for V and 4 bases for J; bases not matched to a gene: 12. The CDR3 DNA reads as TGTGCCAGCAGCTTAGGGAGGGGAGGGCGAGGAGGAGAGACCCAGTACTTC. Translation gives CASSLGRGGRGGETQYF.

On this clone: One base away lies a much larger clone, so this may be a sequencing read error. The sample has other DNA sequences that encode this CDR3 too. The chain joins TRBV30 to TRBJ1-6; D gene uncertain. Deletions cut 2 bases from V and 4 bases from J, with 9 bases between. CDR3 size: 14 residues. The germline CDR1 and CDR2 sequences are GTSNPN and SVGIG (reference sequence). CDR3 protein: CAWSTRSYNSPLHF. The CDR3 bases are TGTGCCTGGAGTACCCGCTCATATAATTCACCCCTCCACTTT.

The rearrangement joins TRBV9 to TRBJ1-2; D gene ambiguous. Germline lookup yields CDR1 SGDLS and CDR2 YYNGEE. V lost 3 bases to trimming and J lost 3 bases, with 12 bases between them. This CDR3 is built from 14 residues. CDR3 nucleotides: TGTGCCAGCAGCGGATACGGGAGGGACTATGGCTACACCTTC. It yields the protein CASSGYGRDYGYTF.

The chain employs TRBV7-2 and TRBJ2-7, with D tentatively TRBD1 or TRBD2 (7 bases each). The CDR3 sequence is 15 residues long. V gave up 1 base and J gave up 5 bases, with 15 bases separating them. Looked up from germline, CDR1 is SGHTA and CDR2 is FQGNSA. DNA of the CDR3: TGTGCCAGCAGCTTAGTGCAGGGGGGGAAACACGAGCAGTACTTC. This codes for CASSLVQGGKHEQYF. Using reference TRBV7-2 and TRBJ2-7 for the parts outside the CDR3, the full variable domain is GAGVSQSPSNKVTEKGKDVELRCDPISGHTALYWYRQSLGQGLEFLIYFQGNSAPDKSGLPSDRFSAERTGGSVSTLTIQRTQQEDSAVYLCASSLVQGGKHEQYFGPGTRLTVT.

This chain links TRBV10-2 with TRBJ2-3; 7 nucleotides line up with TRBD2. The CDR3 runs 14 residues. V gave up 3 bases and J gave up 3 bases; unmatched junction bases: 3. The V gene's germline CDR1 is WSHSY and CDR2 SAAADI. The CDR3 spells CASSDAGVTDTQYF. CDR3 DNA: TGCGCCAGCAGTGACGCGGGAGTGACAGATACGCAGTATTTT.

CDR3 bases: TGCGCCAGCAGCCAAGGCGCCCGATACTCGGCAGATACGCAGTATTTT. Translating it yields CASSQGARYSADTQYF. This chain connects TRBV4-3 to TRBJ2-3; no reliable D call. This CDR3 is built from 16 residues. V was pared by 1 base and J by 4 bases, with 15 bases between. Germline loops: CDR1 LGHNA, CDR2 YSLEER.

The chain recombines TRBV7-2 with TRBJ1-2; D unresolved. There are 16 residues in the CDR3. The germline V and J ends were trimmed by 4 bases and 4 bases, with 19 bases remaining between them. Germline V gives CDR1 SGHTA, CDR2 FQGNSA. DNA for the CDR3: TGTGCCAGCAGCTCAAACCCCACGGCTGATTTCTATGGCTACACCTTC. It encodes CASSSNPTADFYGYTF.

J is TRBJ1-1 and V is TRBV10-2; the D gene is possibly TRBD1 (6 bases). The germline V gene encodes CDR1 WSHSY and CDR2 SAAADI. The CDR3 loop spans 11 amino acids. With 5 bases removed from V and 6 bases from J, the gap between germline ends came to 7 bases. The CDR3 sequence: CASSQGPEAFF. The DNA of the CDR3 is TGCGCCAGCAGTCAGGGGCCTGAAGCTTTCTTT.

The chain joins TRBV15 to TRBJ2-7; 7 nucleotides match TRBD1. There are 14 residues in the CDR3. CDR1 LNHNV and CDR2 YYDKDF come from the germline V gene (reference sequence). After removal of 5 bases from V and 2 bases from J, the junction contained 6 bases not matched to a gene. The CDR3 region is CATSRGTAPYEQYF. CDR3 coding DNA: TGTGCCACCAGCCGAGGGACAGCACCCTACGAGCAGTACTTC.

CDR3 nucleotides: TGTGCCAGCAGCCAAGGCGGGGGGGAGCCGAGCACCGGGGAGCTGTTTTTT. Residues: CASSQGGGEPSTGELFF. The rearrangement links TRBV11-3 to TRBJ2-2, with 9 bases aligning to TRBD2. This CDR3 comprises 17 residues. Germline V CDR1 and CDR2: SGHNT, YENEEA. Unmatched junction bases numbered 11, after V lost 5 bases and J lost 4 bases.

Only a few counts were recorded for this clone. This rearrangement joins TRBV4-1 to TRBJ1-2; tentatively, D is TRBD1 (5 bases). The germline gives CDR1 MGHRA, CDR2 YSYEKL. V shed 0 bases and J shed 7 bases, with 6 bases lying between them. There are 12 residues in the CDR3. The CDR3 DNA is TGCGCCAGCAGCCAAGAAGGGGCTGGCTACACCTTC. Amino acids: CASSQEGAGYTF.

V usage is TRBV28 and J usage is TRBJ1-2, with D possibly matching TRBD1 (6 bases). In germline, CDR1 is MDHEN, CDR2 SYDVKM. V was pared by 7 bases and J by 5 bases, with 17 bases between. The CDR3 totals 14 residues. CDR3 protein: CASIPGGGAYGYTF. The CDR3 nucleotides read TGTGCCAGCATCCCCGGGGGGGGCGCTTATGGCTACACCTTC.

V usage is TRBV7-2 and J usage is TRBJ2-7; D is uncertain. Germline CDR1 and CDR2: SGHTA and FQGNSA. V lost 5 bases and J lost 0, with 14 bases in between. The CDR3 has 15 residues. The CDR3 region is CASSHRTASSYEQYF. The CDR3 DNA sequence: TGTGCCAGCAGCCACCGGACGGCGAGCTCCTACGAGCAGTACTTC.

The rearrangement links TRBV7-2 to TRBJ1-1; D call uncertain. There are 15 residues in the CDR3. The V end was cut by 2 bases, the J end by 6 bases, with 16 bases between. Per germline, CDR1 SGHTA and CDR2 FQGNSA. The CDR3 DNA is TGTGCCAGCAGCTTATTGGCCGTAGGAGACGCTGAAGCTTTCTTT. Its translation is CASSLLAVGDAEAFF.

The chain recombines TRBV2 with TRBJ2-1; tentatively, D is TRBD1 or TRBD2 (5 bases each). Trimming removed 4 bases from V and 14 bases from J, with 18 bases in between. This CDR3 is 13 amino acids long. Germline CDR1 and CDR2: SNHLY and FYNNEI. CDR3 region: CASSAGTQIWKFF. The CDR3 nucleotides read TGTGCCAGCAGTGCCGGGACGCAAATTTGGAAGTTCTTC.

This sequence joins TRBV5-1 and TRBJ1-1; D might be TRBD1 (6 bases). Per the germline V gene, CDR1 is SGHRS and CDR2 is YFSETQ. Trimming pared 5 bases from V and 0 bases from J, leaving 11 bases between. This CDR3 is 14 amino acids long. The CDR3 DNA is TGCGCCAGCAGTCGGACAGCCATGAACACTGAAGCTTTCTTT. It translates to CASSRTAMNTEAFF.

The V gene is TRBV30, the J gene TRBJ1-2; D might be TRBD1 (5 bases). Germline CDR1 is GTSNPN and CDR2 is SVGIG (reference sequence). V gave up 4 bases and J gave up 0 bases, with 9 bases separating them. This CDR3 region has 13 residues. CDR3 amino acids: CAWTGQSNYGYTF. For the CDR3, the DNA is TGTGCCTGGACGGGGCAGTCTAACTATGGCTACACCTTC.